Listed below are T cell receptor beta chains from one sample, sequenced in a study of T cells after somatic rescue of genetic block. Data came from immunoSEQ multiplex PCR; TCRdb stores just in-frame clones and leaves some out. The table has 110,000 or so clones, around 90% seen once; the top ten hold 1.4% to 1.5%. The specimen sequenced was peripheral blood mononuclear cells (PBMCs). The receptors derive from a woman younger than 35. The CDR3 runs from the conserved cysteine through the conserved F or W. Fields, in order: J gene, V gene, clone size, D gene, CDR3 length, CDR3 DNA, CDR3 protein. The D gene is left open where the match is weak. Not all rows give a size; the values are once, few, many and, for expanded clones, a class.

>TRBJ2-7|TRBV29-1|NA|NA|10
TGCAGCGTTCTGACCTACGAGCAGTACTTC
CSVLTYEQYF
>TRBJ2-5|TRBV25-1|NA|NA|14
TGTGCCAGCAGTGAAAAGGCCACCCGAGAGACCCAGTACTTC
CASSEKATRETQYF
>TRBJ1-2|TRBV5-1|NA|NA|11
TGCGCCAGCGGCGGGGAAATGAGCTACACCTTC
CASGGEMSYTF
>TRBJ1-2|TRBV19|NA|TRBD1|13
TGTGCCAGTAACGGACAGGGCACGCGGGGCTACACCTTC
CASNGQGTRGYTF
>TRBJ2-3|TRBV15|NA|NA|13
TGTGCCACCAGCAGGGTTAAGGTTGGGGGCAAGTATTTT
CATSRVKVGGKYF
>TRBJ1-1|TRBV6-5|NA|NA|13
TGTGCCAGCAGCCTAGGGGGGGGGACTGAAGCTTTCTTT
CASSLGGGTEAFF
>TRBJ1-2|TRBV19|NA|NA|18
TGTGCCAGTTCCTACGGGGCGCAGAGGGGCCCCCTTAACTATGGCTACACCTTC
CASSYGAQRGPLNYGYTF
>TRBJ2-2|TRBV7-2|few|NA|16
TGTGCCAGCAGCTTATATACCTCCCCGGCTGACCGGGAGCTGTTTTTT
CASSLYTSPADRELFF
>TRBJ2-1|TRBV5-6|NA|TRBD2|14
TGTGCCAGCAGTCGGACTAGCGGGTACAATGAGCAGTTCTTC
CASSRTSGYNEQFF
>TRBJ1-3|TRBV10-3|NA|TRBD1|15
TGTGCCATCAGTGAAAGACAGGGGGAAGGAAACACCATATATTTT
CAISERQGEGNTIYF
>TRBJ2-1|TRBV18|NA|NA|11
TGTGCCAGCTCACCCGGCAATGAGCAGTTCTTC
CASSPGNEQFF
>TRBJ1-1|TRBV28|NA|NA|14
TGTGCCAGCAGCCCCGGGGGCTGGAGCACTGAAGCTTTCTTT
CASSPGGWSTEAFF
>TRBJ2-1|TRBV19|NA|NA|16
TGTGCCAGTAGTATAGATCTTGGGGGTCCCTACAATGAGCAGTTCTTC
CASSIDLGGPYNEQFF
>TRBJ2-7|TRBV4-3|NA|NA|15
TGCGCCAGCAGCCAAGCGGGGCAGGGGTTTTACGAGCAGTACTTC
CASSQAGQGFYEQYF
>TRBJ1-1|TRBV2|NA|TRBD1|15
TGTGCCAGCACTCGTGGGACAGGGACTAACACTGAAGCTTTCTTT
CASTRGTGTNTEAFF
>TRBJ2-1|TRBV5-1|NA|NA|14
TGCGCCAGCAGCTTGCAGGGATCCTACAATGAGCAGTTCTTC
CASSLQGSYNEQFF
>TRBJ2-5|TRBV9|NA|NA|13
TGTGCCAGCAGCGTAGAAAGGGTAGAGACCCAGTACTTC
CASSVERVETQYF
>TRBJ1-5|TRBV11-2|NA|NA|14
TGTGCCAGCAGCCCAGGGTATAGCAATCAGCCCCAGCATTTT
CASSPGYSNQPQHF
>TRBJ1-5|TRBV10-3|NA|NA|16
TGTGCCATCAGTGCAGCCCCCGGACAGACGAATCAGCCCCAGCATTTT
CAISAAPGQTNQPQHF
>TRBJ2-7|TRBV10-3|once|NA|14
TGTGCCATCAGTGACCCAGCTAGGCGCTACGAGCAGTACTTC
CAISDPARRYEQYF
>TRBJ2-7|TRBV18|NA|NA|13
TGTGCCAGCTCACTGGACAGAGGGAACGAGCAGTACTTC
CASSLDRGNEQYF
>TRBJ1-2|TRBV5-1|NA|NA|15
TGCGCCAGCAGTATAACTATTAGGGAGGGCTATGGCTACACCTTC
CASSITIREGYGYTF
>TRBJ2-1|TRBV19|NA|TRBD1|13
TGTGCCAGTATGCTGGGACAGGGAAATGAGCAGTTCTTC
CASMLGQGNEQFF
>TRBJ2-3|TRBV5-1|NA|NA|15
TGCGCCAGCAGCTTGGTCGGCTATAGCACAGATACGCAGTATTTT
CASSLVGYSTDTQYF
>TRBJ2-6|TRBV4-2|NA|TRBD1|17
TGTGCCAGCAGTGGGACAGGTCCTATCTCTGGGGCCAACGTCCTGACTTTC
CASSGTGPISGANVLTF
>TRBJ2-7|TRBV19|NA|NA|13
TGTGCCAGTAGTCCCGTACCGAATTACGAGCAGTACTTC
CASSPVPNYEQYF
>TRBJ2-5|TRBV4-1|NA|NA|15
TGCGCCAGCAGCCAAGAGGCACAGGGACTGGAGACCCAGTACTTC
CASSQEAQGLETQYF
>TRBJ2-3|TRBV13|NA|TRBD2|17
TGTGCCAGCAGCTTAGGACTAGCGGGGGAGAGCACAGATACGCAGTATTTT
CASSLGLAGESTDTQYF
>TRBJ1-5|TRBV18|NA|NA|14
TGTGCCAGCTCACCTTCTACGGGCAATCAGCCCCAGCATTTT
CASSPSTGNQPQHF
>TRBJ1-3|TRBV7-9|NA|NA|17
TGTGCCAGCAGCTTAGGAGAGTGGGGGCAACCTGGAAACACCATATATTTT
CASSLGEWGQPGNTIYF
>TRBJ2-2|TRBV10-3|NA|TRBD1|17
TGTGCCATCAGTGTCCCCCGGGACAGGGCGAACACCGGGGAGCTGTTTTTT
CAISVPRDRANTGELFF
>TRBJ1-5|TRBV19|NA|NA|14
TGTGCCAGTAGTATGGGGATTCGCAATCAGCCCCAGCATTTT
CASSMGIRNQPQHF
>TRBJ2-7|TRBV19|NA|TRBD1|13
TGTGCCAGCAGTAGGACAGGGGCCTACGAGCAGTACTTC
CASSRTGAYEQYF
>TRBJ1-4|TRBV7-2|NA|NA|11
TGTGCCAGCAGCAGAAGCGAAAAACTGTTTTTT
CASSRSEKLFF
>TRBJ1-1|TRBV6-5|NA|NA|13
TGTGCCAGCAGTTACCAGGGTATAACTGAAGCTTTCTTT
CASSYQGITEAFF
>TRBJ1-6|TRBV7-9|NA|NA|15
TGTGCCAGTCCAGCCGGGACGGAATTTAATTCACCCCTCCACTTT
CASPAGTEFNSPLHF
>TRBJ1-2|TRBV4-3|NA|NA|16
TGCGCCAGCAGCCAAGAGAGAACAGGGCGAAACTATGGCTACACCTTC
CASSQERTGRNYGYTF
>TRBJ1-4|TRBV5-4|NA|TRBD1|16
TGTGCCAGCAGCTCCTACCCGACAGGGGATTGGGAAAAACTGTTTTTT
CASSSYPTGDWEKLFF
>TRBJ1-1|TRBV29-1|NA|TRBD1|12
TGCAGCGGTGGACAGGATTACACTGAAGCTTTCTTT
CSGGQDYTEAFF
>TRBJ1-2|TRBV5-1|NA|NA|14
TGCGCCAGCAGCTTGGAACCAGAGGGCTATGGCTACACCTTC
CASSLEPEGYGYTF
>TRBJ1-4|TRBV9|NA|NA|16
TGTGCCAGCAGCGACAAATTGGGAGCAACTAATGAAAAACTGTTTTTT
CASSDKLGATNEKLFF
>TRBJ1-1|TRBV5-8|NA|TRBD1|15
TGTGCCAGCAGCAAGGGACAGGGGGAGAGGACTGAAGCTTTCTTT
CASSKGQGERTEAFF
>TRBJ2-5|TRBV7-6|NA|NA|13
TGTGCCAGCAGCTTAGGACAGGAAGAGACCCAGTACTTC
CASSLGQEETQYF
>TRBJ1-2|TRBV9|NA|NA|17
TGTGCCAGCAGCGTAGGGGCGAGGCAGAGAAGAGTCTATGGCTACACCTTC
CASSVGARQRRVYGYTF
>TRBJ1-2|TRBV4-3|NA|NA|14
TGCGCCAGCAGCCCCCAGGGCGGGTTCTATGGCTACACCTTC
CASSPQGGFYGYTF
>TRBJ2-5|TRBV4-2|NA|TRBD2|16
TGTGCCAGCAGCCTCAACCCCGGGGGGGCCGTAGAGACCCAGTACTTC
CASSLNPGGAVETQYF
>TRBJ2-3|TRBV10-3|NA|NA|13
TGTGCCATCGGTAGACAACTCACAGATACGCAGTATTTT
CAIGRQLTDTQYF
>TRBJ1-1|TRBV19|NA|NA|14
TGTGCCAGTAGTATAGGACAGACGAACACTGAAGCTTTCTTT
CASSIGQTNTEAFF
>TRBJ2-2|TRBV19|NA|NA|15
TGTGCCAGTAGTACCAGAGGAGGGGGGCCCGGGGAGCTGTTTTTT
CASSTRGGGPGELFF
>TRBJ1-2|TRBV28|NA|TRBD1|13
TGTGCCAGCAGTCAGGGACAGGGTCCTGGCTACACCTTC
CASSQGQGPGYTF
>TRBJ1-5|TRBV6-5|once|NA|15
TGTGCCAGCAGTTACGCTCAGCTGGGCGGTCAGCCCCAGCATTTT
CASSYAQLGGQPQHF
>TRBJ1-3|TRBV7-6|once|NA|15
TGTGCCAGCAGCTTAGGAGCAAGCTCTGGAAACACCATATATTTT
CASSLGASSGNTIYF
>TRBJ2-1|TRBV4-3|NA|NA|19
TGCGCCAGCAGCCAAGATCGAAGATGGGCGGGGAGCTCCTACAATGAGCAGTTCTTC
CASSQDRRWAGSSYNEQFF
>TRBJ2-1|TRBV7-2|NA|NA|13
TGTGCCAGCAGCAAAGGCCCTAGCAATGAGCAGTTCTTC
CASSKGPSNEQFF